This TCR beta chain appears in the sequencing data of a study of shared clonotypes between healthy human individuals. Study-wide results and caveats: A reduction in generation probabilities was seen for non-shared clonotypes relative to those shared by all four donors. Shared across a handful of donors were roughly 4.8% of the naive CD4 clonotypes.

CDR1 and CDR2 (germline): MDHEN, SYDVKM. V lost 2 bases to trimming and J lost 9 bases; unmatched junction nucleotides: 5. This CDR3 spans 15 amino acids. A deep-level run was used for the assay. Several immunoSEQ plates held equal portions of the genomic DNA taken from each subset. Generated by immunoSEQ multiplex PCR, the TCRdb table keeps only in-frame clones and is missing some. The data hold about 380,000 clones, with 96% observed a single time. Regarding this clone: The antigen is unknown.

This TCR was sampled from a man aged 25 to 40 in good health. The sample comprised memory CD8+ T cells sorted from blood. As for subset: CD45RO+ cells pooled with CCR7-negative TemRA cells. This chain links TRBV28 with TRBJ2-1; TRBD2 aligns across 12 bases. This CDR3 is CASSLQLAGGLEQFF. CDR3 nucleotides: TGTGCCAGCAGTTTACAACTAGCGGGAGGTCTTGAGCAGTTCTTC.